The 32 T cell receptor beta chains reported below all come from one sample, sequenced in a study of shared clonotypes between healthy human individuals. The repertoire was sequenced with immunoSEQ multiplex PCR; TCRdb's copy has only in-frame clones and lacks some. The sample lists millions of clones, 93% seen once, with about 0.41% in the top ten. The sample taken for sequencing was naive CD4+ T cells from PBMCs. Subset reported: CD45RA+ positively selected. The receptor set was obtained from a man aged 18-30 years in good health. Some clones in this sample may be carry-over from other donors' samples.

This clone was detected only a few times. V and J are TRBV30 and TRBJ1-5; D gene unclear. The CDR3 contains 13 residues. CDR1 is GTSNPN and CDR2 is SVGIG in the germline V gene (reference sequence). V dropped 4 bases and J dropped 5 bases, with 12 bases sitting between them. CDR3 in DNA: TGTGCCTGGAACTCTCGCGCGGATCAGCCCCAGCATTTT. Translated: CAWNSRADQPQHF.

This chain links TRBV6-1 with TRBJ1-2, with D perhaps TRBD1 (5 bases). V was clipped by 2 bases and J by 2 bases, with 12 bases between them. The CDR3 totals 15 residues. Per germline, CDR1 MNHNS and CDR2 SASEGT. DNA of the CDR3: TGTGCCAGCAGTGAACCAGGGTCTTCCAACTATGGCTACACCTTC. It encodes CASSEPGSSNYGYTF.

This chain connects TRBV19 to TRBJ2-3; D may match TRBD1 or TRBD2 (5 bases each). The CDR3 is made up of 16 amino acids. From germline, CDR1 is LNHDA and CDR2 SQIVND (reference sequence). Trimming left V 5 bases short and J 3 bases short, with 18 bases between. CDR3 region: CASSFSRDLRTDTQYF. Here the CDR3 DNA reads TGTGCCAGTAGTTTTTCCCGGGACCTACGAACAGATACGCAGTATTTT.

The gene calls are TRBV14 and TRBJ2-1, with TRBD2 identical over 7 bases. Germline V gene lookup returns CDR1 SGHDN and CDR2 FVKESK. The V gene end was trimmed by 4 bases and the J gene end by 4 bases; junction bases not matched to a gene: 7. The CDR3 loop spans 15 amino acids. This chain's CDR3 is CASSLSGWYYNEQFF. The CDR3 DNA sequence: TGTGCCAGCAGCCTTAGCGGGTGGTATTACAATGAGCAGTTCTTC.

The CDR3 here is CASNGRTNTGELFF. CDR3 coding DNA: TGTGCCAGCAACGGGAGGACGAACACCGGGGAGCTGTTTTTT. The V call is TRBV9, the J call TRBJ2-2, with 7 bases identical to TRBD2. Germline CDR1 SGDLS, CDR2 YYNGEE. Germline trimming cut 6 bases from V and 0 bases from J; bases unmatched to any gene: 2. CDR3 length equals 14 residues. Using reference TRBV9 and TRBJ2-2 for the parts outside the CDR3, the full variable domain is DSGVTQTPKHLITATGQRVTLRCSPRSGDLSVYWYQQSLDQGLQFLIQYYNGEERAKGNILERFSAQQFPDLHSELNLSSLELGDSALYFCASNGRTNTGELFFGEGSRLTVL.

CDR3 sequence reads: CASSPPGRRETQYF. The CDR3 coding sequence is TGTGCCAGCTCACCACCGGGCAGGAGGGAGACCCAGTACTTC. The chain uses TRBV18 and TRBJ2-5, with a possible D match to TRBD2 (5 bases). Trimming pared 0 bases from V and 5 bases from J, leaving 10 bases between. Germline values: CDR1 KGHSH, CDR2 LQKENI. The CDR3 is 14 residues long.

The chain links TRBV7-8 to TRBJ1-4; 7 positions agree with TRBD1. J lost 7 bases, V lost 5 bases, and 25 bases had no gene match. This CDR3 is 20 amino acids long. The germline CDR1 and CDR2 sequences are SGHVS and FQNEAQ. Here the CDR3 reads CASSPTGRQGPGGGLEKLFF. For the CDR3, the DNA is TGTGCCAGCAGCCCCACGGGGAGACAGGGTCCCGGGGGTGGGCTTGAAAAACTGTTTTTT.

This CDR3 reads CASSPGTVYEAFF. In DNA form, the CDR3 reads TGTGCCAGCAGCCCCGGCACAGTATATGAGGCTTTCTTT. The J gene is TRBJ1-1, the V gene TRBV28; no definite D call. Germline assignment: CDR1 MDHEN and CDR2 SYDVKM. V shed 6 bases and J shed 11 bases, with 19 bases lying between them. The CDR3 contains 13 residues.

This clone has more than one count but fewer than ten. The gene calls are TRBV6-6 and TRBJ1-2; TRBD1 might be the D (5 bases). Germline values: CDR1 MNHNY, CDR2 SVGAGI (reference sequence). This CDR3 comprises 13 residues. With 3 bases removed from V and 8 bases from J, the gap between germline ends came to 13 bases. In nucleotides, the CDR3 is TGTGCCAGCAGTTATGACAGCCTGGGGGGCTACACCTTC. Its protein product is CASSYDSLGGYTF.

In nucleotides, the CDR3 is TGCAGTGCTAGAGGTGTAGGACCCCTCCACTTT. Its translation: CSARGVGPLHF. The gene calls are TRBV20-1 and TRBJ1-6; unclear D gene. V shed 1 base and J shed 12 bases, with 7 bases lying between them. The CDR3 runs to 11 residues. Germline CDR1 and CDR2: DFQATT and SNEGSKA (reference sequence).

This chain links TRBV5-1 with TRBJ2-2, with TRBD2 matching 7 bases. The germline CDR1 and CDR2 sequences are SGHRS and YFSETQ. The junction had 5 bases not matched to a gene; V was cut back by 0 bases and J by 6 bases. The CDR3 is made up of 15 amino acids. In nucleotides, the CDR3 is TGCGCCAGCAGCTTGGCATCGGGAGGATCCGGGGAGCTGTTTTTT. It encodes CASSLASGGSGELFF.

This clone was recorded only once. This chain connects TRBV4-1 to TRBJ2-3; tentative D call: TRBD2 (6 bases). CDR1 is MGHRA and CDR2 is YSYEKL in the germline V gene. The CDR3 consists of 16 residues. Trimming removed 2 bases at V and 2 bases at J, with 14 bases between. For the CDR3, the DNA is TGCGCCAGCAGCCAACCCGTTGGGGGGATCACAGATACGCAGTATTTT. Translating it yields CASSQPVGGITDTQYF.

This clone was detected once. The genes are TRBV5-1 and TRBJ2-1; 13 bases map to TRBD2. Looked up from germline, CDR1 is SGHRS and CDR2 is YFSETQ. The CDR3 length is 15 residues. J was trimmed by 4 bases and V by 7 bases; bases with no gene match: 5. The CDR3 DNA sequence: TGCGCCAGCTTACCGGGACTAGCGGGGTACAATGAGCAGTTCTTC. This encodes CASLPGLAGYNEQFF.

The chain recombines TRBV19 with TRBJ2-7; D is undetermined. This CDR3 has 11 residues. V was cut by 5 bases and J by 7 bases, with 9 bases left in between. Per germline, CDR1 LNHDA and CDR2 SQIVND (reference sequence). The CDR3 DNA follows: TGTGCCAGTAGTTCGTCGAGAGAGCAGTACTTC. Translation: CASSSSREQYF. The full variable domain, its missing parts supplied by reference TRBV19 and TRBJ2-7, is DGGITQSPKYLFRKEGQNVTLSCEQNLNHDAMYWYRQDPGQGLRLIYYSQIVNDFQKGDIAEGYSVSREKKESFPLTVTSAQKNPTAFYLCASSSSREQYFGPGTRLTVT.

A single count supports this clone. J is TRBJ1-1 and V is TRBV19; a possible D gene is TRBD1 (6 bases). With 3 bases removed from V and 4 bases from J, the gap between germline ends came to 15 bases. Germline V lookup: CDR1 LNHDA, CDR2 SQIVND (reference sequence). The CDR3 has 15 amino acids. For the CDR3, the DNA is TGTGCCAGTAGTATTCGTTGGGAGGGGGTCACTGAAGCTTTCTTT. This encodes CASSIRWEGVTEAFF.

The J gene is TRBJ1-5, the V gene TRBV21-1; the listed D gene, TRBD1, was not tested against the DNA. TRBV21-1 corresponds to a pseudogene. The CDR3 loop spans 16 amino acids. CDR3 sequence (DNA): TGTGCCAGCAGCAAAGGCAGTGGGGCAGACGGCCAGCCCCAGCATTTT. The encoded protein is CASSKGSGADGQPQHF.

A note on this clone: Other DNA sequences in the same sample also yield this CDR3. The CDR3 DNA reads as TGTGCCAGTAGTATACGTCCGGGCACAGATACGCAGTATTTT. Residues: CASSIRPGTDTQYF. The chain combines TRBV19 with TRBJ2-3; D ambiguous. Germline V gene sequence: CDR1 LNHDA, CDR2 SQIVND (reference sequence). This CDR3 has 14 amino acids. Trimming stripped 2 bases from V and 1 base from J, with 7 bases between.

The chain employs TRBV28 and TRBJ1-2, with D possibly TRBD1 on 5 matching bases. The CDR3 contains 14 residues. V was trimmed by 2 bases and J by 8 bases, leaving 15 bases between them. The V gene's germline CDR1 is MDHEN and CDR2 SYDVKM. Here the CDR3 DNA reads TGTGCCAGCAGTTTACCAGGACATGGGAGAGGCTACACCTTC. Protein: CASSLPGHGRGYTF.

The chain has TRBV5-6 and TRBJ2-3; no reliable D call. This CDR3 comprises 16 residues. CDR1 SGHDT and CDR2 YYEEEE come from the germline V gene. V lost 3 bases and J lost 0, with 14 bases in between. CDR3 nucleotide sequence: TGTGCCAGCAGCTCTACGGTTTCCATTAGCACAGATACGCAGTATTTT. Its translation: CASSSTVSISTDTQYF.

The gene calls are TRBV7-3 and TRBJ1-1; unclear D gene. V lost 5 bases and J lost 1, with 8 bases in between. CDR3 size: 13 residues. Germline V gene data show CDR1 as SGHTA and CDR2 as FQGTGA. CDR3: CASSHRENTEAFF. The CDR3, as DNA: TGTGCCAGCAGCCACAGAGAGAACACTGAAGCTTTCTTT.

This chain connects TRBV7-2 to TRBJ2-7; tentatively, D is TRBD2 (6 bases). CDR3 length: 15 residues. Germline lookup yields CDR1 SGHTA and CDR2 FQGNSA. V lost 2 bases to trimming and J lost 2 bases, with 13 bases between them. CDR3 amino acids: CASSLNYASAYEQYF. The CDR3 region has the DNA TGTGCCAGCAGCTTAAACTATGCTAGCGCCTACGAGCAGTACTTC.

The chain employs TRBV29-1 and TRBJ2-1; no reliable D call. The CDR3 spans 10 residues. The V end lost 2 bases, the J end lost 14 bases, and 10 bases lay between the germline ends. Germline CDR1 reads SQVTM; CDR2 reads ANQGSEA. The CDR3: CSVERVAEFF. For the CDR3, the DNA is TGCAGCGTTGAAAGGGTAGCAGAGTTCTTC.

The gene calls are TRBV18 and TRBJ1-4; the match to TRBD1 covers 7 bases. There are 13 residues in the CDR3. Germline V CDR1 and CDR2: KGHSH, LQKENI. The V segment lost 8 bases and the J segment 5 bases; nucleotides outside the gene matches: 5. CDR3 DNA: TGTGCCAGCAAGGGACAGACAAATGAAAAACTGTTTTTT. Its translation: CASKGQTNEKLFF.

This chain uses TRBV11-2 with TRBJ2-5; the match to TRBD2 covers 7 bases. This CDR3 is built from 15 residues. From germline, CDR1 is SGHAT and CDR2 FQNNGV. V shed 1 base and J 5 bases; nucleotides not matched to a gene: 7. CDR3 in amino acids: CASSLAGGGGETQYF. CDR3 DNA sequence: TGTGCCAGCAGCTTAGCGGGAGGCGGCGGGGAGACCCAGTACTTC.

The chain uses TRBV10-3 and TRBJ2-7; TRBD2 matches at 10 bases. The CDR3 is 14 residues long. Germline loops: CDR1 ENHRY, CDR2 SYGVKD. J lost 0 bases, V lost 5 bases, and 1 base had no gene match. The CDR3 here is CAISTSGNSYEQYF. In DNA form, the CDR3 reads TGTGCCATCAGTACTAGCGGGAACTCCTACGAGCAGTACTTC.

This sequence joins TRBV18 and TRBJ1-5; 7 positions agree with TRBD1. Germline values: CDR1 KGHSH, CDR2 LQKENI. CDR3 length equals 17 residues. V gave up 3 bases and J gave up 3 bases; unmatched junction bases: 11. The CDR3 sequence: CASSPSGTVGYNQPQHF. The CDR3 DNA reads as TGTGCCAGCTCACCGTCCGGGACAGTAGGGTACAATCAGCCCCAGCATTTT.

V gene TRBV25-1 combines with J gene TRBJ1-6; tentatively, D is TRBD1 (5 bases). The V end was cut by 3 bases, the J end by 6 bases, with 15 bases between. Looked up from germline, CDR1 is MGHDK and CDR2 is SYGVNS. This CDR3 is built from 16 residues. The CDR3 reads CASSDRRQGSNSPLHF. The CDR3 DNA reads TGTGCCAGCAGTGATCGGCGGCAGGGCAGTAATTCACCCCTCCACTTT.

The chain carries TRBV28 and TRBJ2-1; the match to TRBD2 covers 13 bases. The CDR3 is made up of 20 amino acids. V lost 5 bases to trimming and J lost 10 bases; unmatched junction nucleotides: 23. Germline V gives CDR1 MDHEN, CDR2 SYDVKM. Written as DNA, the CDR3 is TGTGCCAGCAGTGGAGGTCAGACTAGCGGGAGGTCCCGGGGCTTGTCGGAGCAGTTCTTC. This translates into CASSGGQTSGRSRGLSEQFF. Full variable domain (outside the CDR3, taken from reference TRBV28 and TRBJ2-1): DVKVTQSSRYLVKRTGEKVFLECVQDMDHENMFWYRQDPGLGLRLIYFSYDVKMKEKGDIPEGYSVSREKKERFSLILESASTNQTSMYLCASSGGQTSGRSRGLSEQFFGPGTRLTVL.

The V gene is TRBV6-1, the J gene TRBJ2-1; TRBD1 matches 10 bases. The germline CDR1 and CDR2 sequences are MNHNS and SASEGT. V trimming: 5 bases; J trimming: 6 bases; junction bases outside the gene matches: 7. The CDR3 loop spans 15 amino acids. As DNA, the CDR3 is TGTGCCAGCAGTAACCGCGGGGACAGGGGCAATGAGCAGTTCTTC. Translating gives CASSNRGDRGNEQFF.

This rearrangement joins TRBV6-5 to TRBJ2-7, with D unclear. This CDR3 has 15 amino acids. The germline CDR1 and CDR2 sequences are MNHEY and SVGAGI. Trimming removed 5 bases from V and 7 bases from J, with 21 bases in between. CDR3 DNA: TGTGCCAGCAGTCCCCAAAGGGCGGTCCTTCGGGAGCAGTACTTC. It translates to CASSPQRAVLREQYF.

The chain uses TRBV5-1 and TRBJ2-1; TRBD2 is a possible D gene (6 bases). This CDR3 is built from 13 residues. Germline assignment: CDR1 SGHRS and CDR2 YFSETQ. The ends were cut back, 6 bases at V and 4 bases at J, with 11 bases in the middle. This chain's CDR3 is CASTPGGYNEQFF. The CDR3 DNA is TGCGCCAGCACTCCCGGGGGTTACAATGAGCAGTTCTTC.

Comments on this clone: Other nucleotide sequences in the sample specify the same CDR3. The chain uses TRBV7-7 and TRBJ2-1; D uncertain. Germline values: CDR1 SSHAT, CDR2 FNYEAQ (reference sequence). CDR3 length equals 13 residues. The germline V and J ends were trimmed by 1 base and 4 bases, with 5 bases remaining between them. The DNA for the CDR3 is TGTGCCAGCAGCTTAGACAGATACAATGAGCAGTTCTTC. Its translation is CASSLDRYNEQFF.